This TCR beta chain was sequenced in a study of Ad26.COV2.S vaccination and SARS-CoV-2 variants. Indicated treatment: some 20 received Ad26.COV2.S at low or high dose, single or two shots; about 5 received placebo; per-sample allocation not given. Each sample was drawn 63 days after the first injection (of vaccine or placebo). An adult donor aged 18-55 years was enrolled in Boston. Vaccination employed an Ad26 vector expressing the Wuhan-strain SARS-CoV-2 spike. General study points: Reports say spike-specific CD8+ and CD4+ T cell responses covered substantial breadth after vaccination.

The CDR3 has 12 amino acids. Trimming left V 1 base short and J 8 bases short, with 8 bases between. Looked up from germline, CDR1 is LNHDA and CDR2 is SQIVND (reference sequence). Method: immunoSEQ multiplex PCR; TCRdb's copy keeps in-frame clones and lacks some. Among about 500,000 clones, around 89% were seen once, and the ten largest hold 1.5% to 2%. Concerning this clone: Antigen: not known.

The gene calls are TRBV19 and TRBJ1-2; D is uncertain. The TCR sequence derives from a person aged 18-60 years who received the Ad26.COV2.S COVID-19 vaccine or a placebo. This specimen was peripheral blood, taken in a trial of Ad26.COV2.S vaccine versus placebo. The CDR3 protein is CASSIGLSGYTF. The CDR3 bases are TGTGCCAGTAGTATAGGCCTTTCAGGCTACACCTTC.